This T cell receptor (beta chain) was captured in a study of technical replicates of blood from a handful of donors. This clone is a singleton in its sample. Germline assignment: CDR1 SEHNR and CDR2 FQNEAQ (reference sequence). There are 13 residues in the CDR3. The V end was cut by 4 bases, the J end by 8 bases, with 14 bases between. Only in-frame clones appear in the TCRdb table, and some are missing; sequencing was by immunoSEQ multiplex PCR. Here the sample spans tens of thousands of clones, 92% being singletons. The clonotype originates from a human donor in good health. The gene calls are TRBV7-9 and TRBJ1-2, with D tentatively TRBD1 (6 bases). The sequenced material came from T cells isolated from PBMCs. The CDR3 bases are TGTGCCAGCAGCTACCAAACGGGGGGCGGCTACACCTTC. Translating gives CASSYQTGGGYTF.